This T cell receptor beta chain was retrieved from a study of cytomegalovirus exposure and HLA in healthy donors. The PCR ran on 60 Vbeta and 13 Jbeta primers. Libraries were prepared by immunoSEQ multiplex PCR; TCRdb keeps only in-frame clonotypes and omits some of them. The sample holds some 110,000 clones. The length of the CDR3 is 13 residues. Trimming at V came to 6 bases and at J to 4 bases, leaving 6 bases not matched to a gene. CDR1 and CDR2 (germline): SQVTM, ANQGSEA. Specimen: PBMCs. The receptor comes from a young man in good health and CMV-seronegative. The chain couples TRBV29-1 to TRBJ1-5; TRBD1 aligns across 7 bases. CDR3 region: CSVAGTVNQPQHF. In DNA, the CDR3 is TGCAGCGTCGCCGGGACAGTTAATCAGCCCCAGCATTTT.